This T cell receptor beta chain derives from a study of blood T cell repertoires in COVID-19. In germline, CDR1 is KGHSH, CDR2 LQKENI. This CDR3 spans 18 amino acids. With V trimmed by 1 base and J by 0 bases, 2 bases remained unmatched. Using immunoSEQ multiplex PCR, the repertoire was profiled, and TCRdb retains in-frame clones only, with some absent. This table holds under 200,000 clones, 83% found once. Individuals aged about 18 to 90 years were recruited from 24 US areas. This chain connects TRBV18 to TRBJ2-6; 11 positions agree with TRBD1. The sequenced sample was PBMCs or T cells enriched from blood (not recorded which). The receptor was isolated from a woman between 50 and 59 years old who had recovered from COVID-19. CDR3 nucleotide sequence: TGTGCCAGCTCACCACGGGACAGGGGGTCCTCTGGGGCCAACGTCCTGACTTTC. Residues: CASSPRDRGSSGANVLTF.